The clone carrying this T cell receptor (beta chain) was picked up a small number of times. Antigen: not known. This sample was taken from a study of cytomegalovirus exposure and HLA in healthy donors. Findings of the study overall: CMV serostatus stood as the only immune exposure information on hand.

Germline trimming cut 3 bases from V and 0 bases from J; bases unmatched to any gene: 6. Germline V gives CDR1 SGHRS, CDR2 YFSETQ. This CDR3 contains 15 residues. The study ran its PCR with 60 Vbeta and 13 Jbeta primers. Using immunoSEQ multiplex PCR, the repertoire was profiled, and TCRdb retains in-frame clones only, with some absent. The sample records roughly 180,000 clones, approximately 86% being singletons. The sequence was collected from a male donor in good health and CMV-seronegative. The chain carries TRBV5-1 and TRBJ2-7; 7 nucleotides match TRBD2. The source material was PBMCs. For the CDR3, the DNA is TGCGCCAGCAGCTCCGGACTAGACAGCTCCTACGAGCAGTACTTC. This sequence encodes CASSSGLDSSYEQYF.